This entry is about one T cell receptor (beta chain). Its antigen remains unidentified. This sample was taken from a study of spatial heterogeneity in lung cancer. Overall study results and limits: At tumor resection, ubiquitous expanded TCRs were detected in blood more often than later.

Time point here: sample taken at primary tumor resection. The study sequenced unsorted whole RNA from tumor, nontumor lung or frozen PBMC. Untreated early-stage non-small cell lung cancer patients, over 55 in total, were the donors. Germline-derived CDR1 and CDR2 are SNHLY and FYNNEI. The CDR3 totals 17 residues. V was clipped by 6 bases and J by 5 bases; unmatched bases: 12. Every TCR cDNA molecule bore a unique molecular identifier. TCRdb re-derived calls from the 5' RACE reads in MiXCR, one entry per CDR3 protein. The sample has about 82,000 distinct CDR3 sequences, approximately 12% seen once. The material was PBMCs, obtained at surgery. The clonotype comes from a male donor with early-stage non-small cell lung cancer. J is TRBJ2-5 and V is TRBV2; 13 bases are a match to TRBD2. CDR3 region: CASRLPGLAGSGETQYF. The CDR3 bases are TGTGCCAGCAGACTCCCGGGACTAGCGGGATCAGGGGAGACCCAGTACTTC.